Listed here are 30 T cell receptor beta chains from one sample, sequenced in a study of blood T cell repertoires in COVID-19. The table came from immunoSEQ multiplex PCR; TCRdb's copy has only in-frame clones and leaves some out. The data hold 200,000 or so clones, with around 79% observed a single time. Sequencing used peripheral blood. These receptors were obtained from a man aged 55 to 70 with active or convalescent COVID-19.

In this sample, this clone turned up many times. The chain links TRBV6-4 to TRBJ2-1; 10 bases are a match to TRBD2. Germline V gene data show CDR1 as MRHNA and CDR2 as SNTAGT. The CDR3 has 15 amino acids. V lost 6 bases to trimming and J lost 7 bases; unmatched junction nucleotides: 9. The CDR3 here is CASRETSGLINEQFF. CDR3 nucleotides: TGTGCCAGCAGGGAGACTAGCGGGTTGATAAATGAGCAGTTCTTC.

This chain connects TRBV7-2 to TRBJ2-1; 8 nucleotides align to TRBD2. Trimming removed 1 base from V and 7 bases from J; junction bases left unmatched: 6. The germline gives CDR1 SGHTA, CDR2 FQGNSA. The CDR3 loop spans 15 amino acids. The CDR3 coding sequence is TGTGCCAGCAGCTTAGAGTCGGGAGGGCCAAATGAGCAGTTCTTC. It specifies CASSLESGGPNEQFF.

This CDR3 is CASSPLGNWRNQPQHF. DNA for the CDR3: TGTGCCAGCAGTCCCCTCGGGAACTGGAGAAATCAGCCCCAGCATTTT. The chain combines TRBV27 with TRBJ1-5; D ambiguous. Germline CDR1 is MNHEY and CDR2 is SMNVEV (reference sequence). Trimming cost V 5 bases and J 4 bases, with 18 bases left between them. The CDR3 runs 16 residues.

This sequence joins TRBV28 and TRBJ2-3; perhaps TRBD2 as D (5 bases). Trimming shortened V by 5 bases and J by 12 bases, and 15 bases separated the two germline ends. CDR1 MDHEN and CDR2 SYDVKM come from the germline V gene. The CDR3 is made up of 12 amino acids. CDR3 amino acids: CASSRRRSNQYF. The CDR3 region has the DNA TGTGCCAGCAGTCGGAGGCGGAGTAACCAGTATTTT. Looking up the rest from reference TRBV28 and TRBJ2-3 gives the full variable domain: DVKVTQSSRYLVKRTGEKVFLECVQDMDHENMFWYRQDPGLGLRLIYFSYDVKMKEKGDIPEGYSVSREKKERFSLILESASTNQTSMYLCASSRRRSNQYFGPGTRLTVL.

This chain uses TRBV6-4 with TRBJ2-4; 7 bases line up with TRBD1. Germline trimming cut 0 bases from V and 1 base from J; bases unmatched to any gene: 6. The CDR3 is 17 residues long. Germline V gene lookup returns CDR1 MRHNA and CDR2 SNTAGT. The CDR3 DNA sequence: TGTGCCAGCAGTGACTCGGGGACAGTTCAGGCCAAAAACATTCAGTACTTC. Translating it yields CASSDSGTVQAKNIQYF.

The chain joins TRBV29-1 to TRBJ2-7, with 7 bases aligning to TRBD2. Per the germline V gene, CDR1 is SQVTM and CDR2 is ANQGSEA. CDR3 length: 14 amino acids. J was trimmed by 0 bases and V by 6 bases; bases with no gene match: 8. Here the CDR3 DNA reads TGCAGCGTAGTGCCCGGCGGGAGCTCCTACGAGCAGTACTTC. It specifies CSVVPGGSSYEQYF.

This chain uses TRBV27 with TRBJ2-2; TRBD2 matches at 10 bases. The CDR3 length is 18 residues. Germline V gives CDR1 MNHEY, CDR2 SMNVEV (reference sequence). J gave up 6 bases and V 5 bases, and 15 bases lay outside the gene matches. CDR3 in amino acids: CASSIRVPSGSGSGELFF. CDR3 bases: TGTGCCAGCAGTATAAGGGTGCCTAGCGGGAGTGGATCCGGGGAGCTGTTTTTT.

The chain combines TRBV7-9 with TRBJ2-1; 8 bases align to TRBD2. J was trimmed by 3 bases and V by 1 base; bases with no gene match: 5. The V gene's germline CDR1 is SEHNR and CDR2 FQNEAQ (reference sequence). The CDR3 covers 16 residues. In DNA, the CDR3 is TGTGCCAGCAGCTTAGTCCGACGGGAGGGCTACAATGAGCAGTTCTTC. Its translation: CASSLVRREGYNEQFF.

The chain combines TRBV4-3 with TRBJ2-3; TRBD2 matches at 7 bases. The germline CDR1 and CDR2 sequences are LGHNA and YSLEER. With 1 base clipped from V and 2 bases from J, the junction kept 6 bases outside the gene matches. The CDR3 is made up of 16 amino acids. The CDR3 nucleotides read TGCGCCAGCAGCCAAGGCCTAGCGGAAAACACAGATACGCAGTATTTT. It specifies CASSQGLAENTDTQYF.

The chain recombines TRBV24-1 with TRBJ2-1; TRBD2 aligns across 8 bases. The V gene's germline CDR1 is KGHDR and CDR2 SFDVKD. The junction had 9 bases not matched to a gene; V was cut back by 6 bases and J by 3 bases. This CDR3 is 16 amino acids long. The CDR3 coding sequence is TGTGCCACCAGTCCCTCGGGAGGGCCTATCTACAATGAGCAGTTCTTC. It specifies CATSPSGGPIYNEQFF.

This clone was detected a few times. The DNA for the CDR3 is TGCAGCGTCCCAGGTCCCTTGAACACTGAAGCTTTCTTT. Its protein is CSVPGPLNTEAFF. The chain couples TRBV29-1 to TRBJ1-1; D gene uncertain. The CDR3 runs 13 residues. Germline V CDR1 and CDR2: SQVTM, ANQGSEA. V lost 6 bases and J lost 0, with 11 bases in between.

This chain links TRBV11-3 with TRBJ1-1; maybe TRBD1 (5 bases). The CDR3 contains 14 residues. Germline lookup yields CDR1 SGHNT and CDR2 YENEEA. Trimming shortened V by 0 bases and J by 3 bases, and 8 bases separated the two germline ends. CDR3 sequence reads: CASSLEGRHTEAFF. Written as DNA, the CDR3 is TGTGCCAGCAGCTTAGAGGGGCGGCACACTGAAGCTTTCTTT.

The chain joins TRBV9 to TRBJ2-5; D gene ambiguous. The ends were cut back, 0 bases at V and 5 bases at J, with 14 bases in the middle. Germline V gene lookup returns CDR1 SGDLS and CDR2 YYNGEE. This CDR3 region has 15 residues. The CDR3 nucleotides read TGTGCCAGCAGCGTAGCAGGCAGCTCCGTGGAGACCCAGTACTTC. The encoded protein is CASSVAGSSVETQYF.

This sequence joins TRBV6-6 and TRBJ1-5; D unresolved. The CDR3 covers 14 residues. The germline V gene encodes CDR1 MNHNY and CDR2 SVGAGI (reference sequence). V shed 2 bases and J shed 6 bases, with 11 bases lying between them. The CDR3 protein is CASSYDRGSQPQHF. DNA of the CDR3: TGTGCCAGCAGTTACGATCGGGGAAGTCAGCCCCAGCATTTT.

This chain links TRBV28 with TRBJ2-1, with D perhaps TRBD1 (5 bases). The CDR3 has 14 amino acids. In germline, CDR1 is MDHEN, CDR2 SYDVKM. V shed 6 bases and J shed 0 bases, with 9 bases lying between them. CDR3 bases: TGTGCCAGCAGCGAAGACAGCTCCTACAATGAGCAGTTCTTC. Its translation: CASSEDSSYNEQFF.

This clone was observed a few times. This chain connects TRBV28 to TRBJ1-2; D is unresolved. Deletions cut 6 bases from V and 4 bases from J, with 12 bases between. This CDR3 contains 13 residues. Germline V gene data show CDR1 as MDHEN and CDR2 as SYDVKM. The CDR3, as DNA: TGTGCCAGCAGGTCAGAACCTCGCTATGGCTACACCTTC. This sequence encodes CASRSEPRYGYTF.

The chain is built from TRBV28 and TRBJ1-5; D might be TRBD1 (6 bases). The germline V gene has CDR1 MDHEN and CDR2 SYDVKM. V was shortened by 6 bases and J by 0 bases, with 15 bases between the two germline ends. The CDR3 length is 16 residues. The CDR3 DNA is TGTGCCAGCAGCTTTGGGTCGACAGGTAGCAATCAGCCCCAGCATTTT. It is translated as CASSFGSTGSNQPQHF.

This clone appeared once. The chain joins TRBV2 to TRBJ1-6; maybe TRBD1 (5 bases). V was pared by 2 bases and J by 5 bases, with 10 bases between. This CDR3 is 15 amino acids long. CDR1 SNHLY and CDR2 FYNNEI come from the germline V gene. The CDR3 region has the DNA TGTGCCAGCAGTGAAAGGGGCAGAAATAATTCACCCCTCCACTTT. This codes for CASSERGRNNSPLHF.

The chain recombines TRBV5-1 with TRBJ2-7; no clear D. Germline V gene data show CDR1 as SGHRS and CDR2 as YFSETQ. This CDR3 is 15 amino acids long. V gave up 0 bases and J gave up 7 bases, with 17 bases separating them. As DNA, the CDR3 is TGCGCCAGCAGCTTGGATATAGCCCTGGTGCGGGAGCAGTACTTC. As protein: CASSLDIALVREQYF.

The V and J genes are TRBV9 and TRBJ2-1; 9 bases agree with TRBD1. The CDR3 is 14 amino acids. With V trimmed by 0 bases and J by 5 bases, 0 bases remained unmatched. Germline V gene sequence: CDR1 SGDLS, CDR2 YYNGEE. Written as DNA, the CDR3 is TGTGCCAGCAGCGTAGGGACAGGGGACAATGAGCAGTTCTTC. Translated: CASSVGTGDNEQFF.

The sample holds one count of this clone. V gene TRBV12-3 or TRBV12-4 combines with J gene TRBJ1-5, with TRBD1 as a possible D gene (6 bases). This CDR3 contains 13 residues. Between the trimmed V and J ends, which lost 8 bases and 0 bases, there was a span of 8 bases. The CDR3 loop reads CASDRYSNQPQHF. The CDR3 bases are TGTGCCAGCGACAGGTATAGCAATCAGCCCCAGCATTTT.

The V call is TRBV9, the J call TRBJ1-1, with 11 bases aligning to TRBD1. The CDR3 spans 16 residues. The V gene end was trimmed by 3 bases and the J gene end by 4 bases; junction bases not matched to a gene: 8. CDR1 is SGDLS and CDR2 is YYNGEE in the germline V gene. The CDR3 reads CASSAQVGQGVTEAFF. The CDR3 DNA sequence: TGTGCCAGCAGCGCTCAGGTGGGACAGGGGGTCACTGAAGCTTTCTTT.

This sequence joins TRBV4-1 and TRBJ1-3, with 8 bases lining up with TRBD1. Trimming took 6 bases from V and 0 from J; bases not matched to a gene: 7. Germline V gene data show CDR1 as MGHRA and CDR2 as YSYEKL. The CDR3 spans 16 residues. The chain's CDR3 is CASRSGGAVSGNTIYF. CDR3 DNA sequence: TGCGCCAGCAGGTCAGGGGGCGCAGTCTCTGGAAACACCATATATTTT.

This chain's CDR3 is CASSQDIGYEQYF. The CDR3 bases are TGCGCCAGCAGCCAAGATATCGGGTACGAGCAGTACTTC. This chain joins TRBV4-3 and TRBJ2-7, with D unresolved. Trimming stripped 0 bases from V and 4 bases from J, with 7 bases between. The CDR3 covers 13 residues. CDR1 and CDR2 (germline): LGHNA, YSLEER.

V gene TRBV7-3 combines with J gene TRBJ1-1; D gene unclear. Germline CDR1 and CDR2: SGHTA and FQGTGA. V was shortened by 6 bases and J by 0 bases, with 8 bases between the two germline ends. The CDR3 spans 13 residues. CDR3 loop: CASRPTVNTEAFF. The CDR3 DNA is TGTGCCAGCAGGCCAACAGTGAACACTGAAGCTTTCTTT.

This clone was found once. J is TRBJ2-3 and V is TRBV27; 10 bases map to TRBD2. V shed 4 bases and J 6 bases; nucleotides not matched to a gene: 4. Germline values: CDR1 MNHEY, CDR2 SMNVEV (reference sequence). The CDR3 runs to 14 residues. The CDR3 nucleotides read TGTGCCAGCAGTTCTCTAGCGGGAGCGGATACGCAGTATTTT. Translating gives CASSSLAGADTQYF.

This sequence joins TRBV20-1 and TRBJ1-2; a possible D gene is TRBD1 (6 bases). V was trimmed by 3 bases and J by 8 bases, leaving 10 bases between them. CDR1 is DFQATT, CDR2 SNEGSKA, per germline (reference sequence). This CDR3 spans 11 amino acids. The CDR3 loop reads CSARPTGGYTF. The CDR3 nucleotides read TGCAGTGCTAGGCCGACAGGAGGCTACACCTTC.

The V call is TRBV2, the J call TRBJ2-1; D gene ambiguous. The CDR3 runs to 11 residues. V lost 2 bases and J lost 10, with 6 bases in between. Germline V gives CDR1 SNHLY, CDR2 FYNNEI. DNA of the CDR3: TGTGCCAGCAGTGAACTTTTGGAGCAGTTCTTC. This sequence encodes CASSELLEQFF. Combining the CDR3 with reference TRBV2 and TRBJ2-1 gives the whole variable domain EPEVTQTPSHQVTQMGQEVILRCVPISNHLYFYWYRQILGQKVEFLVSFYNNEISEKSEIFDDQFSVERPDGSNFTLKIRSTKLEDSAMYFCASSELLEQFFGPGTRLTVL.

V and J are TRBV9 and TRBJ2-7; maybe TRBD2 (6 bases). V was cut by 2 bases and J by 4 bases, with 13 bases left in between. This CDR3 has 14 amino acids. The V gene's germline CDR1 is SGDLS and CDR2 YYNGEE. Here the CDR3 reads CASSVSPLAYEQYF. CDR3 nucleotides: TGTGCCAGCAGCGTGTCCCCTCTAGCGTACGAGCAGTACTTC.

The chain uses TRBV6-5 and TRBJ2-1; TRBD2 matches 10 bases. This CDR3 is built from 15 residues. Trimming cost V 5 bases and J 7 bases; bases outside gene matches: 8. Germline CDR1 and CDR2: MNHEY and SVGAGI. The CDR3 DNA reads as TGTGCCAGCAGTCCTACTAGCGGGGTTTTGAATGAGCAGTTCTTC. It translates to CASSPTSGVLNEQFF.